One and the same sample provided the 14 T cell receptor beta chains below, sequenced in a study of cytomegalovirus exposure and HLA in healthy donors (dated by TCRdb to about 2017). Library preparation used the immunoSEQ multiplex PCR assay. For the multiplex PCR, a mixture combining 60 forward primers for TCR Vbeta segments and 13 reverse primers for TCR Jbeta segments was used. TCRdb re-hosts the immuneACCESS table, in-frame sequences only. Its copies lack some clones; in the studies checked, an unresolved V gene accounts for under half of them, and the cause for the rest is not known. The sample table holds roughly 150,000 clones, of which 76% were seen once. Around 3.1% of the sample is in the top ten clones. Sequencing input: PBMCs. Receptor source: a male donor in good health and CMV-seronegative.

The V and J genes are TRBV29-1 and TRBJ2-7; D possibly corresponds to TRBD2 (6 bases). V was pared by 0 bases and J by 3 bases, with 21 bases between. Germline V gives CDR1 SQVTM, CDR2 ANQGSEA. This CDR3 comprises 17 residues. The CDR3 here is CSVEDRRAVTEHYEQYF. CDR3 nucleotide sequence: TGCAGCGTTGAAGATCGGAGGGCAGTCACGGAACACTACGAGCAGTACTTC.

In DNA form, the CDR3 reads TGTGCCAGCAGTGTACTAGCGGGAGAGGGAGATACGCAGTATTTT. Protein sequence: CASSVLAGEGDTQYF. V gene TRBV25-1 combines with J gene TRBJ2-3, with TRBD2 matching over 11 bases. The CDR3 is 15 amino acids. Trimming took 4 bases from V and 5 from J; bases not matched to a gene: 5. The germline V gene has CDR1 MGHDK and CDR2 SYGVNS.

This chain uses TRBV4-3 with TRBJ1-5; 8 nucleotides align to TRBD1. CDR3 size: 14 residues. Germline-derived CDR1 and CDR2 are LGHNA and YSLEER. Losses at the gene ends were 0 bases for V and 8 bases for J; bases not matched to a gene: 3. The CDR3, as DNA: TGCGCCAGCAGCCAAGACAGGGGGCGAGAGCCCCAGCATTTT. Translating gives CASSQDRGREPQHF.

The genes are TRBV5-6 and TRBJ2-4; 7 nucleotides agree with TRBD2. Germline-derived CDR1 and CDR2 are SGHDT and YYEEEE. CDR3 length: 18 amino acids. J was trimmed by 0 bases and V by 4 bases; bases with no gene match: 13. The CDR3 DNA is TGTGCCAGCAGCCGTGGGGTTGCGGGGGATTTAGCCAAAAACATTCAGTACTTC. Its protein is CASSRGVAGDLAKNIQYF.

In this sample, this clone turned up a few times. The V and J genes are TRBV7-9 and TRBJ2-5; the match to TRBD1 covers 9 bases. This CDR3 is built from 15 residues. Germline CDR1 reads SEHNR; CDR2 reads FQNEAQ (reference sequence). V lost 4 bases and J lost 2; bases outside the gene matches: 5. CDR3 nucleotide sequence: TGTGCCAGCAGCTACGGGACAGGGTTACAAGAGACCCAGTACTTC. Translated, it gives CASSYGTGLQETQYF.

The chain recombines TRBV5-1 with TRBJ2-2, with D tentatively TRBD2 (6 bases). V was clipped by 0 bases and J by 2 bases, with 8 bases between them. The germline CDR1 and CDR2 sequences are SGHRS and YFSETQ. There are 15 residues in the CDR3. This CDR3 reads CASSLATSNTGELFF. The CDR3 bases are TGCGCCAGCAGCTTGGCGACTAGTAACACCGGGGAGCTGTTTTTT.

The chain carries TRBV14 and TRBJ2-1, with D perhaps TRBD1 (8 bases). V was pared by 0 bases and J by 9 bases, with 12 bases between. The CDR3 covers 14 residues. CDR1 SGHDN and CDR2 FVKESK come from the germline V gene. The CDR3 here is CASSQDTGGGEQFF. The CDR3 DNA is TGTGCCAGCAGCCAAGATACAGGGGGGGGTGAGCAGTTCTTC.

The chain is built from TRBV7-8 and TRBJ1-6, with 8 bases aligning to TRBD1. The CDR3 length is 16 residues. V lost 4 bases to trimming and J lost 7 bases; unmatched junction nucleotides: 9. The germline V gene encodes CDR1 SGHVS and CDR2 FQNEAQ. CDR3 amino acids: CASSSDRTGNNSPLHF. CDR3 coding DNA: TGTGCCAGCAGCTCCGACAGGACAGGGAACAATTCACCCCTCCACTTT.

The V call is TRBV25-1, the J call TRBJ1-5, with D tentatively TRBD1 (5 bases). Trimming removed 6 bases from V and 4 bases from J, with 13 bases in between. The CDR3 totals 14 residues. CDR1 is MGHDK and CDR2 is SYGVNS in the germline V gene. CDR3 coding DNA: TGTGCCAGCAGACGGCAGGGCCGAAATCAGCCCCAGCATTTT. It is translated as CASRRQGRNQPQHF.

CDR3 sequence reads: CASSYSRAGGNYGYTF. The DNA of the CDR3 is TGTGCCAGCAGTTACTCTAGGGCAGGGGGCAACTATGGCTACACCTTC. V is TRBV6-5 and J is TRBJ1-2, with 8 bases fitting TRBD1. With V trimmed by 0 bases and J by 2 bases, 5 bases remained unmatched. The germline V gene has CDR1 MNHEY and CDR2 SVGAGI. CDR3 length: 16 residues.

Only a few counts were recorded for this clone. The V call is TRBV27, the J call TRBJ2-7; 7 bases are a match to TRBD2. This CDR3 has 14 residues. After removal of 2 bases from V and 7 bases from J, the junction contained 8 bases not matched to a gene. Germline values: CDR1 MNHEY, CDR2 SMNVEV (reference sequence). The CDR3 DNA reads TGTGCCAGCAGTTTAAGACCCCAGCGGGGTGAGCAGTACTTC. It specifies CASSLRPQRGEQYF.

The chain employs TRBV7-6 and TRBJ2-2; tentatively, D is TRBD1 (5 bases). V was shortened by 5 bases and J by 1 base, with 20 bases between the two germline ends. The CDR3 loop spans 18 amino acids. Germline V CDR1 and CDR2: SGHVS, FNYEAQ. Written as DNA, the CDR3 is TGTGCCAGCAGCCCACTCCTCCCCTCCGGACAGAACACCGGGGAGCTGTTTTTT. It translates to CASSPLLPSGQNTGELFF.

The rearrangement joins TRBV7-2 to TRBJ1-5; D ambiguous. This CDR3 spans 12 amino acids. V was pared by 8 bases and J by 3 bases, with 8 bases between. Per germline, CDR1 SGHTA and CDR2 FQGNSA. CDR3 DNA: TGTGCCAGCGCGAATTTCAATCAGCCCCAGCATTTT. This encodes CASANFNQPQHF.

The J gene is TRBJ1-5, the V gene TRBV6-1; D unclear. Germline CDR1 is MNHNS and CDR2 is SASEGT. CDR3 length: 14 residues. V lost 2 bases to trimming and J lost 4 bases, with 9 bases between them. The CDR3 DNA reads as TGTGCCAGCAGTGAATTTAGCCTAAATCAGCCCCAGCATTTT. It specifies CASSEFSLNQPQHF.